These 4 T cell receptor beta chains originate from one sample sequenced in a study of blood T cell repertoires in COVID-19. The repertoire was sequenced with immunoSEQ multiplex PCR; TCRdb's copy has only in-frame clones and lacks some. The sample contains approximately 280,000 clones, more than 80% of which appear only once. Sequences were obtained from peripheral blood. The receptors derive from a woman in her thirties with COVID-19, enrolled during active disease.

The V gene is TRBV19, the J gene TRBJ2-4, with 10 bases matching TRBD1. The CDR3 is 17 residues long. Germline CDR1 and CDR2: LNHDA and SQIVND (reference sequence). Unmatched junction bases numbered 13, after V lost 3 bases and J lost 8 bases. This chain's CDR3 is CASSMGTGDLSADIQYF. In DNA form, the CDR3 reads TGTGCCAGTAGTATGGGGACAGGGGATCTCAGCGCGGACATTCAGTACTTC.

This clone was seen a handful of times. This chain connects TRBV7-9 to TRBJ2-7; 8 nucleotides agree with TRBD1. The CDR3 totals 15 residues. The ends lost 5 bases at V and 3 bases at J; junction bases unmatched: 9. The germline V gene has CDR1 SEHNR and CDR2 FQNEAQ (reference sequence). In nucleotides, the CDR3 is TGTGCCAGCAGCCCCCCGGGACAGGTAAACTACGAGCAGTACTTC. It is translated as CASSPPGQVNYEQYF.

This chain uses TRBV12-3 or TRBV12-4 with TRBJ2-1; D perhaps matches TRBD2 (7 bases). Trimming stripped 5 bases from V and 15 bases from J, with 17 bases between. CDR3 length equals 12 residues. CDR3 loop: CASSPNFGGPFF. In DNA, the CDR3 is TGTGCCAGCAGTCCTAATTTCGGGGGGCCGTTCTTC.

The chain employs TRBV18 and TRBJ1-1; D is perhaps TRBD1 (5 bases). The CDR3 extends over 14 amino acids. V lost 3 bases and J 0 bases, leaving 8 bases between the germline ends. Germline CDR1 KGHSH, CDR2 LQKENI. The CDR3 reads CASSPDSLNTEAFF. CDR3 nucleotide sequence: TGTGCCAGCTCACCCGACAGCTTGAACACTGAAGCTTTCTTT.